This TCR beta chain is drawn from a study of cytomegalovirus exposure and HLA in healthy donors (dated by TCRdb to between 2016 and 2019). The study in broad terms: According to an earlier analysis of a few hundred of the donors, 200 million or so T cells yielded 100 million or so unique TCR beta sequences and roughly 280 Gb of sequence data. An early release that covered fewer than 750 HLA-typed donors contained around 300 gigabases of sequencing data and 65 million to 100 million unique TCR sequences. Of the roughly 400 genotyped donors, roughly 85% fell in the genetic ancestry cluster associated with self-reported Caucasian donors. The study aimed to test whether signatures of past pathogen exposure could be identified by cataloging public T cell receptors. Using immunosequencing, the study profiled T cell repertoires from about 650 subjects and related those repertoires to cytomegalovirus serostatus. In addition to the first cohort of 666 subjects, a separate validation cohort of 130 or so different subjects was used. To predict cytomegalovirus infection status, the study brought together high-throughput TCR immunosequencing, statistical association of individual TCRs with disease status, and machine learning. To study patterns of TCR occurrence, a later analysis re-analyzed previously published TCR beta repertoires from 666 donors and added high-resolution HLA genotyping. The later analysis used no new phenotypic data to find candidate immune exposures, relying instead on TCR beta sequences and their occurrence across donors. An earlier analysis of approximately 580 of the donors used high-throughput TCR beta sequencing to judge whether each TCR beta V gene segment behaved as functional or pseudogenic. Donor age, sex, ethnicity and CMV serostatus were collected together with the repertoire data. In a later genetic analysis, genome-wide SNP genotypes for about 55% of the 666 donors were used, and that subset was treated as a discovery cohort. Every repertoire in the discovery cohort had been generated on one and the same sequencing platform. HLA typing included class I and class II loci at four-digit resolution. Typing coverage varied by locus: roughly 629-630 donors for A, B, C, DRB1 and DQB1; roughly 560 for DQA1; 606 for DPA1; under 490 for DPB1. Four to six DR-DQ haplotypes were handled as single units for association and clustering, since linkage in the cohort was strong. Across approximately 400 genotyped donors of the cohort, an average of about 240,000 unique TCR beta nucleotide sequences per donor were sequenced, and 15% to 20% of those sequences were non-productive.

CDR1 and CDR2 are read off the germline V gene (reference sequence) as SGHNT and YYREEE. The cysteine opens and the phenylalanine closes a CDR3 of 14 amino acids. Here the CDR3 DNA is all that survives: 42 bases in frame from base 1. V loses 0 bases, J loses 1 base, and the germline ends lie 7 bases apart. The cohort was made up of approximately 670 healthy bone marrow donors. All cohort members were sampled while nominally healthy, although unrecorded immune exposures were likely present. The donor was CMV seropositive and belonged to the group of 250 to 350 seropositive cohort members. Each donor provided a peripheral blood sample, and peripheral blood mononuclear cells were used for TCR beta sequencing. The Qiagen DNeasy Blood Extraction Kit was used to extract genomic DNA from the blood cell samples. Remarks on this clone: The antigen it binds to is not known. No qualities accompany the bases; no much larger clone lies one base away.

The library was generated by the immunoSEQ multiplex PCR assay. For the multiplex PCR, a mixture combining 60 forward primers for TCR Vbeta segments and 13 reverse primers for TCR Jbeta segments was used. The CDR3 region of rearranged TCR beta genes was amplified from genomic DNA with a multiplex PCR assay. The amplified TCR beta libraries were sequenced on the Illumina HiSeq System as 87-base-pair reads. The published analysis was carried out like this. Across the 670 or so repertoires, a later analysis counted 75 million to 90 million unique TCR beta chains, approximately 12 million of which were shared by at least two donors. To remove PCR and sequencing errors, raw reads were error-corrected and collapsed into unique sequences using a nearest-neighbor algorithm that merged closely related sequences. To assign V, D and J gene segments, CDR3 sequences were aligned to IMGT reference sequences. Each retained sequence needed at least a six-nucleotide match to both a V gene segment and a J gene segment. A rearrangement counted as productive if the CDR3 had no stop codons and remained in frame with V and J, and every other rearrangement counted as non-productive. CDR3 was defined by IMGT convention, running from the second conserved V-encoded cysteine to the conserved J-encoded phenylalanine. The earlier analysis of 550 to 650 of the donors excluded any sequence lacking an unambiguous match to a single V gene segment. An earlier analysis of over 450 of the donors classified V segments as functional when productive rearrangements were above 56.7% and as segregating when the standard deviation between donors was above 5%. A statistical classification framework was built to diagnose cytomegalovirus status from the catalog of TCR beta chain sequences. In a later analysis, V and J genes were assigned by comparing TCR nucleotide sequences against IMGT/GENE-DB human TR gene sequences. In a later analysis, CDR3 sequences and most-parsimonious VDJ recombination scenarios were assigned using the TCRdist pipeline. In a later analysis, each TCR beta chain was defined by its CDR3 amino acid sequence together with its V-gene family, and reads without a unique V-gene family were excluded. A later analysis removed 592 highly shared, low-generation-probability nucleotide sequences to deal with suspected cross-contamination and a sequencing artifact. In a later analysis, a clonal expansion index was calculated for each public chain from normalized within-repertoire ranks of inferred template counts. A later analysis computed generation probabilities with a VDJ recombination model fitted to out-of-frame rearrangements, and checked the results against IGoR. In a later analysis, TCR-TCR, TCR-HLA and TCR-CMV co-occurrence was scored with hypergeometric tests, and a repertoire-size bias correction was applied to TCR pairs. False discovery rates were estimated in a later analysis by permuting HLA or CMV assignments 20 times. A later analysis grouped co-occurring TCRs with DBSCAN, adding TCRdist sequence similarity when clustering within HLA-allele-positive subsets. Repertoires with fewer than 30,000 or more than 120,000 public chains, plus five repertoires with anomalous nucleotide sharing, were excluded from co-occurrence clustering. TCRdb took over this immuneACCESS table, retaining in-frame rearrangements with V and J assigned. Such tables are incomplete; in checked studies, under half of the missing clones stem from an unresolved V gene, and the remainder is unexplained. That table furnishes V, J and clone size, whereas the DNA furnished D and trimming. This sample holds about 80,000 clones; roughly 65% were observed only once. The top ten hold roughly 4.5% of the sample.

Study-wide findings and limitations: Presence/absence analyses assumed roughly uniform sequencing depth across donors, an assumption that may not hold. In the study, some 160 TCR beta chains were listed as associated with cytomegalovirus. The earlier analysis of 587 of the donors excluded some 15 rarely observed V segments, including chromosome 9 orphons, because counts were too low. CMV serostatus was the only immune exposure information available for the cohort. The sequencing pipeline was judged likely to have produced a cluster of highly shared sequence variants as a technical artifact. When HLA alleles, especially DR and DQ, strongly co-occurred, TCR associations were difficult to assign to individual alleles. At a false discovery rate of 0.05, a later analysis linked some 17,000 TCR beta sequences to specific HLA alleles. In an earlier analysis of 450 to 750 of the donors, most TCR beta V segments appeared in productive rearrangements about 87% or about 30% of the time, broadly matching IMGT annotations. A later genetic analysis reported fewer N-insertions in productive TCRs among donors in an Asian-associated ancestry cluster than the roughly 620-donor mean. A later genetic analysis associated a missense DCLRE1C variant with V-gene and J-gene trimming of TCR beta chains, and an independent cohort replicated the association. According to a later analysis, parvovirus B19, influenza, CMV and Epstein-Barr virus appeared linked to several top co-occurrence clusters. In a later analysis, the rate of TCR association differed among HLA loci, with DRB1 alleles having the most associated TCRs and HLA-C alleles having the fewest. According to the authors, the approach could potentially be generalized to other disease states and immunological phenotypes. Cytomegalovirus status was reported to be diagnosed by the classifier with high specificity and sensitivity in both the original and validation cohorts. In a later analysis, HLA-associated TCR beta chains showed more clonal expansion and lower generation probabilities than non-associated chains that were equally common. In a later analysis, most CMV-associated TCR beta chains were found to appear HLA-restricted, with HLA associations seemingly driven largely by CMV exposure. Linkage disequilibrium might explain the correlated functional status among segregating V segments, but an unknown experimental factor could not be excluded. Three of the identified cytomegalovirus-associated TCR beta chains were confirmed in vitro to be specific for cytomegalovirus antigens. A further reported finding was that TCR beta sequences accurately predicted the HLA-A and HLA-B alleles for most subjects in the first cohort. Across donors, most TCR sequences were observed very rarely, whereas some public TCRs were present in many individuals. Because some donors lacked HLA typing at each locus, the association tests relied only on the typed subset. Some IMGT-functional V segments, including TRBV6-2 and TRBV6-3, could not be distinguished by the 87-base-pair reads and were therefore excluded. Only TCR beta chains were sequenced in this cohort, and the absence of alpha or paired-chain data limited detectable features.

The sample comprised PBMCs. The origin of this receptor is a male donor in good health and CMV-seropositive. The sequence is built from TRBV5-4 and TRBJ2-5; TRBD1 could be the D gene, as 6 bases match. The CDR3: CASSLGQVQETQYF. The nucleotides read TGTGCCAGCAGCTTGGGACAGGTCCAAGAGACCCAGTACTTC.